One and the same sample provided the 9 T cell receptor beta chains below, sequenced in a study of shared clonotypes between healthy human individuals. Some clones are missing from TCRdb's copy, which holds only in-frame ones; the method was immunoSEQ multiplex PCR. Of over a million clones detected, around 97% appear once; the ten largest clones hold over 1%. Sequenced input: naive CD4+ T cells sorted from blood. Subset specified: CD45RA+ positively selected. The receptors shown here come from a man in his thirties or forties in good health.

This sequence joins TRBV7-2 and TRBJ1-5, with TRBD1 as a possible D gene (5 bases). The germline V gene has CDR1 SGHTA and CDR2 FQGNSA. V was pared by 5 bases and J by 4 bases, with 15 bases between. The CDR3 is 15 residues long. The CDR3 region is CASSDQLGVNQPQHF. The CDR3 DNA reads as TGTGCCAGCAGCGACCAGCTGGGGGTAAATCAGCCCCAGCATTTT.

The chain combines TRBV11-3 with TRBJ2-3; 8 bases are shared with TRBD1. CDR1 is SGHNT, CDR2 YENEEA, per germline. The CDR3 totals 14 residues. After removal of 5 bases from V and 5 bases from J, the junction contained 6 bases not matched to a gene. In DNA form, the CDR3 reads TGTGCCAGCAGCGGACAGGGCGAACGAGATACGCAGTATTTT. Translated: CASSGQGERDTQYF. Drawing the rest from reference TRBV11-3 and TRBJ2-3, the complete variable domain is EAGVVQSPRYKIIEKKQPVAFWCNPISGHNTLYWYLQNLGQGPELLIRYENEEAVDDSQLPKDRFSAERLKGVDSTLKIQPAELGDSAVYLCASSGQGERDTQYFGPGTRLTVL.

As for this clone: Other DNA sequences in this sample translate to the same CDR3. V and J are TRBV30 and TRBJ2-7; D is perhaps TRBD1 or TRBD2 (5 bases each). From germline, CDR1 is GTSNPN and CDR2 SVGIG (reference sequence). V was trimmed by 0 bases and J by 4 bases, leaving 7 bases between them. The CDR3 is 12 residues long. CDR3 nucleotides: TGTGCCTGGAGTGTGGGACCGTACGAGCAGTACTTC. It encodes CAWSVGPYEQYF. The full variable domain, its missing parts supplied by reference TRBV30 and TRBJ2-7, is SQTIHQWPATLVQPVGSPLSLECTVEGTSNPNLYWYRQAAGRGLQLLFYSVGIGQISSEVPQNLSASRPQDRQFILSSKKLLLSDSGFYLCAWSVGPYEQYFGPGTRLTVT.

The table lists this clone with a count of one. This rearrangement joins TRBV7-8 to TRBJ2-5, with 10 bases aligning to TRBD1. Germline V gene sequence: CDR1 SGHVS, CDR2 FQNEAQ. V lost 5 bases, J lost 5 bases, and 8 bases stayed unmatched. CDR3 size: 15 residues. The CDR3, as DNA: TGTGCCAGCAGCGGATCCGGGACAGGGGCTGAGACCCAGTACTTC. Translating gives CASSGSGTGAETQYF.

The chain couples TRBV7-6 to TRBJ2-1; TRBD2 matches 9 bases. With 1 base clipped from V and 9 bases from J, the junction kept 7 bases outside the gene matches. This CDR3 region has 15 residues. Germline CDR1 SGHVS, CDR2 FNYEAQ. The CDR3 DNA is TGTGCCAGCAGCTTAGGACTAGCGGCTCAATCTGAGCAGTTCTTC. This codes for CASSLGLAAQSEQFF.

The V call is TRBV6-1, the J call TRBJ2-1; D might be TRBD2 (6 bases). Trimming took off 7 bases at V and 12 bases at J, with 16 bases between the two ends. CDR1 is MNHNS and CDR2 is SASEGT in the germline V gene. This CDR3 comprises 12 residues. The CDR3 DNA reads as TGTGCCAGCATTCTAGCGTTAGGGCCGCAGTTCTTC. It is translated as CASILALGPQFF.

Details on this clone: Other DNA sequences in the same sample also yield this CDR3. The chain joins TRBV18 to TRBJ2-5, with 8 bases that match TRBD2. V dropped 3 bases and J dropped 3; count of bases not matched to a gene: 3. The CDR3 is 14 amino acids. From germline, CDR1 is KGHSH and CDR2 LQKENI. The CDR3 region has the DNA TGTGCCAGCTCACCTGCGGGACTAGAAGAGACCCAGTACTTC. It encodes CASSPAGLEETQYF.

The sample holds one count of this clone. CDR3 sequence (DNA): TGTGCCAGCAGCGTAGGGGCGGCGCCCTTCTATGGCTACACCTTC. Residues: CASSVGAAPFYGYTF. The chain combines TRBV9 with TRBJ1-2; D gene uncertain. The V and J ends lost 0 bases and 4 bases respectively, with 13 bases between them. The germline V gene encodes CDR1 SGDLS and CDR2 YYNGEE. This CDR3 has 15 amino acids. The entire variable domain, with the rest obtained from reference TRBV9 and TRBJ1-2, is as follows: DSGVTQTPKHLITATGQRVTLRCSPRSGDLSVYWYQQSLDQGLQFLIQYYNGEERAKGNILERFSAQQFPDLHSELNLSSLELGDSALYFCASSVGAAPFYGYTFGSGTRLTVV.

The chain joins TRBV9 to TRBJ2-1; a possible D gene is TRBD1 (5 bases). This CDR3 spans 15 amino acids. Between the trimmed V and J ends, which lost 0 bases and 8 bases, there was a span of 15 bases. Germline loops: CDR1 SGDLS, CDR2 YYNGEE. The CDR3 DNA follows: TGTGCCAGCAGCGTAGTACCAGGGAAATTCGATGAGCAGTTCTTC. It encodes CASSVVPGKFDEQFF.